The 30 T cell receptor beta chains listed next were all sequenced from one sample in a study of CD8 T cells in ankylosing spondylitis. Notes on the study in general: Several highly homologous variants formed a TCR beta motif that appeared characteristic of ankylosing spondylitis blood.

TCRdb passed the 5' RACE reads through MiXCR, listing each CDR3 protein once. Found here are about 700,000 distinct CDR3 sequences, 19% of them singletons; the top ten hold around 19%. Antigen specificity for these receptors is unknown. Specimen: blood, either unsorted or a sorted T cell fraction (not recorded which). These receptors all stem from a male donor with ankylosing spondylitis.

The chain uses TRBV5-1 and TRBJ1-4; weak D call: TRBD1 (5 bases). The CDR3 is 15 amino acids. Germline values: CDR1 SGHRS, CDR2 YFSETQ. Trimming left V 5 bases short and J 5 bases short, with 16 bases between. The CDR3: CASRARTYRNEKLFF. In DNA form, the CDR3 reads TGCGCCAGCAGGGCCAGGACATATCGGAATGAAAAACTGTTTTTT.

In this sample, this clonotype turned up a few times. The chain recombines TRBV5-8 with TRBJ2-5, with 8 nucleotides matching TRBD1. Trimming took 6 bases from V and 5 from J; bases not matched to a gene: 9. Per germline, CDR1 SGHTS and CDR2 YDEGEE. The CDR3 is made up of 14 amino acids. CDR3 nucleotides: TGTGCCAGCACCTCAGGGGGCGTTTGGGAGACCCAGTACTTC. This encodes CASTSGGVWETQYF.

This clonotype was observed a handful of times. This chain links TRBV14 with TRBJ2-2; tentatively, D is TRBD1 (5 bases). CDR1 and CDR2 from the germline V gene are SGHDN and FVKESK. This CDR3 is 15 amino acids long. Trimming took off 0 bases at V and 7 bases at J, with 12 bases between the two ends. The CDR3: CASSQDRVRSGELFF. Written as DNA, the CDR3 is TGTGCCAGCAGCCAAGACAGGGTGCGGAGCGGGGAGCTGTTTTTT.

CDR3 sequence reads: CSALSGQGSVTADEAFF. In DNA form, the CDR3 reads TGCAGTGCTCTCTCGGGACAGGGTTCGGTTACCGCGGATGAAGCTTTCTTT. The chain links TRBV20-1 to TRBJ1-1; 9 bases line up with TRBD1. The V segment lost 5 bases and the J segment 7 bases; nucleotides outside the gene matches: 20. CDR1 and CDR2 (germline): DFQATT, SNEGSKA (reference sequence). This CDR3 has 17 residues.

This clonotype came up many times. This chain uses TRBV5-1 with TRBJ2-2; D call uncertain. The CDR3 contains 15 residues. The V end lost 0 bases, the J end lost 5 bases, and 11 bases lay between the germline ends. Looked up from germline, CDR1 is SGHRS and CDR2 is YFSETQ. CDR3 sequence (DNA): TGCGCCAGCAGCTTGGGGCTTCTAGATACCGGGGAGCTGTTTTTT. Protein sequence: CASSLGLLDTGELFF. Looking up the rest from reference TRBV5-1 and TRBJ2-2 gives the full variable domain: KAGVTQTPRYLIKTRGQQVTLSCSPISGHRSVSWYQQTPGQGLQFLFEYFSETQRNKGNFPGRFSGRQFSNSRSEMNVSTLELGDSALYLCASSLGLLDTGELFFGEGSRLTVL.

This clonotype has a handful of counts. The chain couples TRBV27 to TRBJ1-4; D is unclear. Germline-derived CDR1 and CDR2 are MNHEY and SMNVEV (reference sequence). The V end was cut by 8 bases, the J end by 8 bases, with 3 bases between. There are 9 residues in the CDR3. The chain's CDR3 is CASLEKLFF. The CDR3 DNA reads TGTGCCAGCCTAGAAAAACTGTTTTTT.

CDR3: CASSSGGGRYYGYTF. The CDR3, as DNA: TGTGCCAGCAGTTCAGGGGGAGGGAGGTACTATGGCTACACCTTC. The genes are TRBV12-3 or TRBV12-4 and TRBJ1-2; 7 bases match TRBD1. The trim removed 4 bases at V and 3 bases at J, leaving 8 bases unmatched. This CDR3 spans 15 amino acids.

This chain connects TRBV13 to TRBJ2-7, with 7 bases fitting TRBD2. This CDR3 has 14 amino acids. Trimming removed 3 bases from V and 4 bases from J; junction bases left unmatched: 6. Germline V CDR1 and CDR2: PRHDT, FYEKMQ (reference sequence). The CDR3 coding sequence is TGTGCCAGCAGCTTCTCCAGCGGGGAGTACGAGCAGTACTTC. It is translated as CASSFSSGEYEQYF.

This clonotype was observed a few times. The chain couples TRBV4-1 to TRBJ2-1; D gene uncertain. CDR3 size: 13 residues. Germline CDR1 is MGHRA and CDR2 is YSYEKL. Between the trimmed V and J ends, which lost 1 base and 10 bases, there was a span of 11 bases. The CDR3 here is CASSQGWVTEQFF. CDR3 DNA sequence: TGCGCCAGCAGCCAAGGCTGGGTCACGGAGCAGTTCTTC.

CDR3 in amino acids: CASGPGNTIYF. CDR3 sequence (DNA): TGTGCCAGCGGACCCGGAAACACCATATATTTT. This chain connects TRBV6-4 to TRBJ1-3; D uncertain. The V and J ends lost 8 bases and 4 bases respectively, with 6 bases between them. The CDR3 is 11 residues long. Germline V gives CDR1 MRHNA, CDR2 SNTAGT.

In this sample, this clonotype turned up a few times. The chain joins TRBV12-3 or TRBV12-4 to TRBJ2-3; perhaps TRBD1 as D (5 bases). V lost 5 bases to trimming and J lost 5 bases, with 14 bases between them. This CDR3 has 14 amino acids. The CDR3 DNA sequence: TGTGCCAGCAGTCTAGGGGCTAAAGGAGATACGCAGTATTTT. Translation: CASSLGAKGDTQYF.

A few counts support this clonotype. Written as DNA, the CDR3 is TGCGCCAGCAGCGGAGTAGCGGGGGGTCCCTACAATGAGCAGTTCTTC. This translates into CASSGVAGGPYNEQFF. V and J are TRBV5-1 and TRBJ2-1; 10 bases are shared with TRBD2. There are 16 residues in the CDR3. With 4 bases clipped from V and 2 bases from J, the junction kept 6 bases outside the gene matches. Germline V gives CDR1 SGHRS, CDR2 YFSETQ.

This clonotype occurred many times. The chain has TRBV29-1 and TRBJ1-5, with TRBD1 identical over 8 bases. The germline V gene has CDR1 SQVTM and CDR2 ANQGSEA. V lost 5 bases and J lost 4; bases outside the gene matches: 7. This CDR3 has 14 residues. The CDR3 coding sequence is TGCAGCGTTCTCCTGGACAGGGAGAATCAGCCCCAGCATTTT. It is translated as CSVLLDRENQPQHF.

The rearrangement uses TRBV25-1 and TRBJ1-6, with D possibly TRBD1 on 5 matching bases. Trimming cost V 3 bases and J 8 bases, with 11 bases left between them. Germline V lookup: CDR1 MGHDK, CDR2 SYGVNS. The CDR3 has 14 amino acids. For the CDR3, the DNA is TGTGCCAGCAGTGATTTCAGGGCGGATTCACCCCTCCACTTT. This gives the protein CASSDFRADSPLHF.

This clonotype has only a few counts. V and J are TRBV4-1 and TRBJ2-1, with TRBD2 identical over 13 bases. J lost 6 bases, V lost 5 bases, and 13 bases had no gene match. The CDR3 covers 18 residues. Looked up from germline, CDR1 is MGHRA and CDR2 is YSYEKL. The CDR3 DNA reads TGCGCCAGCAGCGAAGGGACTAGCGGGACCCATAGAGCCAATGAGCAGTTCTTC. Its protein is CASSEGTSGTHRANEQFF.

This chain joins TRBV30 and TRBJ2-3; D gene ambiguous. Germline V gives CDR1 GTSNPN, CDR2 SVGIG (reference sequence). The germline V and J ends were trimmed by 3 bases and 4 bases, with 11 bases remaining between them. The CDR3 extends over 13 amino acids. The DNA for the CDR3 is TGTGCCTGGAGGTGGTCTCAGGCAGATACGCAGTATTTT. It yields the protein CAWRWSQADTQYF.

This clonotype turned up a few times. This sequence joins TRBV20-1 and TRBJ2-1, with D perhaps given as TRBD1 or TRBD2 (5 bases each). In germline, CDR1 is DFQATT, CDR2 SNEGSKA (reference sequence). The V end lost 3 bases, the J end lost 3 bases, and 12 bases lay between the germline ends. The CDR3 is 14 residues long. Here the CDR3 DNA reads TGCAGTGCTAGTGGGGCGGGTCACTACAATGAGCAGTTCTTC. Its translation is CSASGAGHYNEQFF.

The genes are TRBV29-1 and TRBJ1-4; 9 nucleotides match TRBD1. Germline lookup yields CDR1 SQVTM and CDR2 ANQGSEA. V dropped 5 bases and J dropped 5; count of bases not matched to a gene: 3. The CDR3 has 13 residues. CDR3 in amino acids: CSVWTGANEKLFF. The DNA for the CDR3 is TGCAGCGTTTGGACAGGGGCAAATGAAAAACTGTTTTTT.

This clonotype was observed many times. The rearrangement joins TRBV6-4 to TRBJ2-2; 8 positions agree with TRBD2. CDR3 length equals 13 residues. J gave up 3 bases and V 8 bases, and 2 bases lay outside the gene matches. Germline V lookup: CDR1 MRHNA, CDR2 SNTAGT. Here the CDR3 DNA reads TGTGCCAGCGGTAGCGGGGACACCGGGGAGCTGTTTTTT. This gives the protein CASGSGDTGELFF.

The V call is TRBV3-1, the J call TRBJ2-1; TRBD2 agrees at 12 bases. V lost 4 bases and J lost 8; bases outside the gene matches: 6. Germline V gene lookup returns CDR1 LGHDT and CDR2 YNNKEL (reference sequence). The CDR3 contains 15 residues. As DNA, the CDR3 is TGTGCCAGCAGCCCGACTAGCGGGAGTCTTCATGAGCAGTTCTTC. This codes for CASSPTSGSLHEQFF.

This clonotype occurred a few times. The chain links TRBV5-1 to TRBJ1-3, with D possibly TRBD1 on 5 matching bases. Germline V CDR1 and CDR2: SGHRS, YFSETQ. This CDR3 comprises 16 residues. With 4 bases removed from V and 2 bases from J, the gap between germline ends came to 16 bases. This chain's CDR3 is CASSLEGLPAGNTIYF. Written as DNA, the CDR3 is TGCGCCAGCAGCCTGGAGGGACTCCCAGCTGGAAACACCATATATTTT.

This chain links TRBV15 with TRBJ2-2; 7 bases are a match to TRBD2. The CDR3 sequence is 16 residues long. Germline CDR1 reads LNHNV; CDR2 reads YYDKDF (reference sequence). Losses at the gene ends were 0 bases for V and 3 bases for J; bases not matched to a gene: 4. CDR3 in amino acids: CATSRELAEYTGELFF. The CDR3 nucleotides are TGTGCCACCAGCAGAGAGCTAGCGGAGTACACCGGGGAGCTGTTTTTT.

This clonotype was detected only a few times. The genes are TRBV9 and TRBJ2-4; a possible D gene is TRBD2 (7 bases). CDR3 length: 12 residues. Trimming pared 4 bases from V and 13 bases from J, leaving 15 bases between. Germline CDR1 reads SGDLS; CDR2 reads YYNGEE. The CDR3 protein is CASSPNRGAQYF. The CDR3 nucleotides are TGTGCCAGCAGCCCAAATCGGGGGGCCCAGTACTTC.

The sample holds one count of this clonotype. The V and J genes are TRBV6-1 and TRBJ1-6; a weak D match, TRBD1 (6 bases). CDR3 length equals 13 residues. V dropped 8 bases and J dropped 10 bases, with 15 bases sitting between them. Germline CDR1 is MNHNS and CDR2 is SASEGT. The CDR3 spells CASATTGSSPLHF. The CDR3, as DNA: TGTGCCAGCGCAACGACAGGTTCATCACCCCTCCACTTT.

This clonotype has just a few counts. The chain is built from TRBV21-1 and TRBJ1-5. TRBV21-1 is deemed a pseudogene. The CDR3 spans 16 residues. CDR3 nucleotides: TGTGCCAGCAGCAAAGACGCGGAAGGCGGCAATCAGCCCCAGCATTTT. Its protein is CASSKDAEGGNQPQHF.

The chain couples TRBV6-1 to TRBJ2-3, with TRBD2 identical over 7 bases. This CDR3 has 15 residues. From germline, CDR1 is MNHNS and CDR2 SASEGT. V was pared by 2 bases and J by 4 bases, with 6 bases of the junction left unmatched. The CDR3 DNA reads as TGTGCCAGCAGTGAAAGCCCACTAGCGCCAGATACGCAGTATTTT. This gives the protein CASSESPLAPDTQYF.

This clonotype was detected many times. In nucleotides, the CDR3 is TGCGCCAGCAGCCCGGATGTGGCAGCGGCTTACAATGAGCAGTTCTTC. It encodes CASSPDVAAAYNEQFF. The rearrangement links TRBV4-3 to TRBJ2-1, with D possibly matching TRBD2 (5 bases). The CDR3 extends over 16 amino acids. Germline assignment: CDR1 LGHNA and CDR2 YSLEER. Trimming removed 4 bases at V and 4 bases at J, with 17 bases between.

This chain uses TRBV28 with TRBJ2-7; 11 positions agree with TRBD1. V dropped 6 bases and J dropped 2; count of bases not matched to a gene: 3. Germline values: CDR1 MDHEN, CDR2 SYDVKM. This CDR3 is 14 amino acids long. CDR3 amino acids: CASRGTGGAYEQYF. CDR3 bases: TGTGCCAGCAGGGGGACAGGGGGGGCCTACGAGCAGTACTTC.

The DNA of the CDR3 is TGTGCCAGCTCACCACCCCTAGCGGTCACAGATACGCAGTATTTT. It specifies CASSPPLAVTDTQYF. The chain has TRBV18 and TRBJ2-3; the match to TRBD2 covers 7 bases. The CDR3 contains 15 residues. Germline CDR1 is KGHSH and CDR2 is LQKENI. Losses at the gene ends were 0 bases for V and 2 bases for J; bases not matched to a gene: 2.

The chain joins TRBV9 to TRBJ2-3; 7 positions agree with TRBD2. The J segment lost 5 bases and the V segment lost 7 bases, leaving 4 bases of the junction unmatched. The CDR3 covers 12 residues. Germline loops: CDR1 SGDLS, CDR2 YYNGEE. CDR3 nucleotide sequence: TGTGCCAGCGGGAGCGGGGAAGATACGCAGTATTTT. The encoded protein is CASGSGEDTQYF.